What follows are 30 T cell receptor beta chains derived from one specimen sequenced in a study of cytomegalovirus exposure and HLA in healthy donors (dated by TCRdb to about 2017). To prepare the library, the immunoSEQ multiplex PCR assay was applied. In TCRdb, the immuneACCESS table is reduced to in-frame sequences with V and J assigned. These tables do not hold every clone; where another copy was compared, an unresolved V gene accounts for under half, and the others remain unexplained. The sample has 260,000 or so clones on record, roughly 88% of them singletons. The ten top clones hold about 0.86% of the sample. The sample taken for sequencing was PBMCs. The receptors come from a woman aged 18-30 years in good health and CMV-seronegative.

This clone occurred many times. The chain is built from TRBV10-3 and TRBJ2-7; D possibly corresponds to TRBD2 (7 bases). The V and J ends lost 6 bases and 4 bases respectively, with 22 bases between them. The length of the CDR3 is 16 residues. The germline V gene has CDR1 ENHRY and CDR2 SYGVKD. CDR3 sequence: CAISGGPAGDIYEQYF. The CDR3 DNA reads TGTGCCATCAGCGGGGGCCCTGCGGGAGATATATACGAGCAGTACTTC.

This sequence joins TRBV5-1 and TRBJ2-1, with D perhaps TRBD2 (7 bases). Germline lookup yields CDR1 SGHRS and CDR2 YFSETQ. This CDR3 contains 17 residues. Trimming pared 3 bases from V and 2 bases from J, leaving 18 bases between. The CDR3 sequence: CASSWGLGGGTYNEQFF. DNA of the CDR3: TGCGCCAGCAGCTGGGGCCTAGGCGGGGGCACCTACAATGAGCAGTTCTTC.

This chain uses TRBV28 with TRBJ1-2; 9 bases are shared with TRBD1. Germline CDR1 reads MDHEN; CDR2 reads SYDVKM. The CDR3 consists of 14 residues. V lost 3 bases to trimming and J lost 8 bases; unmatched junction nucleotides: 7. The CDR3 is CASSLGTGSRGYTF. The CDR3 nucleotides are TGTGCCAGCAGTTTGGGGACAGGGTCTCGCGGCTACACCTTC.

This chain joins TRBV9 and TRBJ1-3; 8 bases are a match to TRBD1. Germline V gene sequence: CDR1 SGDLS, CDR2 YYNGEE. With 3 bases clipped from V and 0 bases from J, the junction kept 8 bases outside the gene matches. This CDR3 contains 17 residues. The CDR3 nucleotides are TGTGCCAGCAGCGGGGGACAGGAGGCCTTCTCTGGAAACACCATATATTTT. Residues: CASSGGQEAFSGNTIYF.

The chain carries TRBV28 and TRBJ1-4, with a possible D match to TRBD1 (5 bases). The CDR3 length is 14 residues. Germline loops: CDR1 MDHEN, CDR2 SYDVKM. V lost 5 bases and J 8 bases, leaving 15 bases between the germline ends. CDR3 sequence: CASSDRLREEKLFF. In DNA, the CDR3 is TGTGCCAGCAGTGACAGACTTAGAGAGGAAAAACTGTTTTTT.

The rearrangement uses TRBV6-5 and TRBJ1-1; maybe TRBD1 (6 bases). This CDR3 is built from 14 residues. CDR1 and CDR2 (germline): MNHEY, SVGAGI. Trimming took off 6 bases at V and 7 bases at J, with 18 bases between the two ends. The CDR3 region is CASRLVQGAGEAFF. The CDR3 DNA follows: TGTGCCAGCAGACTAGTACAGGGAGCCGGTGAAGCTTTCTTT.

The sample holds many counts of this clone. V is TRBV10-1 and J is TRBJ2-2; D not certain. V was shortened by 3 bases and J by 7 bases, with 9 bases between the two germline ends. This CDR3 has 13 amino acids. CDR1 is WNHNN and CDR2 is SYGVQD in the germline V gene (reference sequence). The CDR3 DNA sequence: TGCGCCAGCAGTGATAGTCTCTTCGGGGAGCTGTTTTTT. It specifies CASSDSLFGELFF.

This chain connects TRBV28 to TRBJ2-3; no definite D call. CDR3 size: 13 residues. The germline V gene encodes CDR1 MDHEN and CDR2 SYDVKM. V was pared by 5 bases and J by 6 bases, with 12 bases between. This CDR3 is CASSDLEADTQYF. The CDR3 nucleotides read TGTGCCAGCAGTGATCTAGAGGCGGATACGCAGTATTTT.

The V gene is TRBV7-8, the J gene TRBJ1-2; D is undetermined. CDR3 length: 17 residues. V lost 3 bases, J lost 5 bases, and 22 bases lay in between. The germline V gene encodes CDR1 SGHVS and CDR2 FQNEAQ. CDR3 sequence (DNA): TGTGCCAGCAGCTTGGATTGGGTGGCGGAAAGGAGGTATGGCTACACCTTC. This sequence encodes CASSLDWVAERRYGYTF.

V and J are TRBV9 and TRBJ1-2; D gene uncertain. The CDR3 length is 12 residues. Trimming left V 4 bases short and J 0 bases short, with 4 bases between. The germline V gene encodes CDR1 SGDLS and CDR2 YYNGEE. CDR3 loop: CASSLANYGYTF. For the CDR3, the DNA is TGTGCCAGCAGCCTCGCTAACTATGGCTACACCTTC.

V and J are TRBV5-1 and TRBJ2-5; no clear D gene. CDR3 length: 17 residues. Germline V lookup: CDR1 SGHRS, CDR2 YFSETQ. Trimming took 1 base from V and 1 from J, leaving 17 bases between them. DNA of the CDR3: TGCGCCAGCAGCTTGTCGGGTTCCTCCACGTCCCAAGAGACCCAGTACTTC. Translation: CASSLSGSSTSQETQYF. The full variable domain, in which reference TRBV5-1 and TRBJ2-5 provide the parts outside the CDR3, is KAGVTQTPRYLIKTRGQQVTLSCSPISGHRSVSWYQQTPGQGLQFLFEYFSETQRNKGNFPGRFSGRQFSNSRSEMNVSTLELGDSALYLCASSLSGSSTSQETQYFGPGTRLLVL.

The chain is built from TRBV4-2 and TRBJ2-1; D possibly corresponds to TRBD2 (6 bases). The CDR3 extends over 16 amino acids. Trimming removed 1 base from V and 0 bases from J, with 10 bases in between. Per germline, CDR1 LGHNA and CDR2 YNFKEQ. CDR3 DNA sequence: TGTGCCAGCAGCCAAGTTGGGACTGGCTCCTACAATGAGCAGTTCTTC. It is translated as CASSQVGTGSYNEQFF.

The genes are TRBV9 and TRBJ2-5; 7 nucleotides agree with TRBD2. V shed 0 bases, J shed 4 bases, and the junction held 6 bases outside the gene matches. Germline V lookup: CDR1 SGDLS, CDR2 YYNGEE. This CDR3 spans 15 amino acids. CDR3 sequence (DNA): TGTGCCAGCAGCGTAGAAACGGGGAGGGGAGAGACCCAGTACTTC. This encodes CASSVETGRGETQYF.

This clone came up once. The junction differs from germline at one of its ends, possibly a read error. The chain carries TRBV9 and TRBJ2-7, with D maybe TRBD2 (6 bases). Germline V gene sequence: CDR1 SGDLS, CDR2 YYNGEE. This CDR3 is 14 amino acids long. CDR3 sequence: CASSVGTSSHEQYF. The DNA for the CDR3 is TGTGCCAGCAGCGTAGGAACTAGCTCCCACGAGCAGTACTTC.

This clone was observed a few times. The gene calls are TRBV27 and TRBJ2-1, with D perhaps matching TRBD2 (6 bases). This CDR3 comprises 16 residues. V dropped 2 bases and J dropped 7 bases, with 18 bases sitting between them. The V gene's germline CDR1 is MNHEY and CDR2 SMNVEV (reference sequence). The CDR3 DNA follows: TGTGCCAGCAGTTTAATTCGCCCGGCGGGGTTGAATGAGCAGTTCTTC. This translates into CASSLIRPAGLNEQFF.

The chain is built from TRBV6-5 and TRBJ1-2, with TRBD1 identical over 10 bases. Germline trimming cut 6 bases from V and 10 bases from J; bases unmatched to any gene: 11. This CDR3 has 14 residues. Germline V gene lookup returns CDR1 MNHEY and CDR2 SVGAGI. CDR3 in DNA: TGTGCCAGCAGATCGACAGGGGGCGGTGAGAACTACACCTTC. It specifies CASRSTGGGENYTF.

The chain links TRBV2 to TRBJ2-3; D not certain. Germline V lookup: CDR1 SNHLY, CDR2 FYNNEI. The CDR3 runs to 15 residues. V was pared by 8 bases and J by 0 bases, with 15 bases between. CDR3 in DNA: TGTGCCAGCGAAGAACAGCAGTTCAGCACAGATACGCAGTATTTT. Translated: CASEEQQFSTDTQYF.

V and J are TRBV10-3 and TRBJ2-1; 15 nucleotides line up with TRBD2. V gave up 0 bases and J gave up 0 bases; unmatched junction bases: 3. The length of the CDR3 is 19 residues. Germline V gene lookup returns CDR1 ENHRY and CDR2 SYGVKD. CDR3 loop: CAISESRTSGRASYNEQFF. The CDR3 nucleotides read TGTGCCATCAGTGAGTCACGGACTAGCGGGAGGGCCTCCTACAATGAGCAGTTCTTC.

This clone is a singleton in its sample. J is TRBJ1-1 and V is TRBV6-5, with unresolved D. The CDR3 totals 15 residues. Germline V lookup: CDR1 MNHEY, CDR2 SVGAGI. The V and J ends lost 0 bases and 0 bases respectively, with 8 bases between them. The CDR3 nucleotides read TGTGCCAGCAGTTACTCTTCCAGAATGAACACTGAAGCTTTCTTT. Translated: CASSYSSRMNTEAFF.

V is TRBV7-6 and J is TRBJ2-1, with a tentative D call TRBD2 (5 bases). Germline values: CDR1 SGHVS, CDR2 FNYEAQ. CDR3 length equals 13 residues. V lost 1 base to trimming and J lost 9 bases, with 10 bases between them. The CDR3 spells CASSLVRDGEQFF. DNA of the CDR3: TGTGCCAGCAGCTTAGTTCGGGATGGTGAGCAGTTCTTC. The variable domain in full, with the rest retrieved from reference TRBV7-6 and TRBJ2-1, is GAGVSQSPRYKVTKRGQDVALRCDPISGHVSLYWYRQALGQGPEFLTYFNYEAQQDKSGLPNDRFSAERPEGSISTLTIQRTEQRDSAMYRCASSLVRDGEQFFGPGTRLTVL.

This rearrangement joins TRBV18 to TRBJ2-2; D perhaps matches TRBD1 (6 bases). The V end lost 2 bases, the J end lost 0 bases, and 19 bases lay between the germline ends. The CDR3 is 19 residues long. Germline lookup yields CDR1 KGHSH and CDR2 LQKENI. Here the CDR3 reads CASSPKSWGRQANTGELFF. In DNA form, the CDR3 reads TGTGCCAGCTCACCAAAGTCTTGGGGTCGACAGGCGAACACCGGGGAGCTGTTTTTT.

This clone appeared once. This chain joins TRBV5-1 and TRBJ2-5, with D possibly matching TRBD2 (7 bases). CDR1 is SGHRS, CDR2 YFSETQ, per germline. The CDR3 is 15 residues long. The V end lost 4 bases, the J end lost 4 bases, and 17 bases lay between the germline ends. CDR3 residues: CASSPGAGATETQYF. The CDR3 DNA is TGCGCCAGCAGCCCGGGGGCGGGAGCCACAGAGACCCAGTACTTC.

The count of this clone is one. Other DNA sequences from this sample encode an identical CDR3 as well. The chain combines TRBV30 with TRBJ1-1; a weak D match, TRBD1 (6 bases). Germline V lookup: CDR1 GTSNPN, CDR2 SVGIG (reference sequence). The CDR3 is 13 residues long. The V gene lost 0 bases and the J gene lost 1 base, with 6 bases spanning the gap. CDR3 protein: CAWSVGGNTEAFF. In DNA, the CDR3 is TGTGCCTGGAGTGTAGGGGGGAACACTGAAGCTTTCTTT.

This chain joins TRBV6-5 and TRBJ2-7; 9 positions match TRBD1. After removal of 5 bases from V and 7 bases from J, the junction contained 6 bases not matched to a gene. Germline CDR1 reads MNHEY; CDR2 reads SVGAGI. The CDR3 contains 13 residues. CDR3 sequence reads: CASSTQGAGEQYF. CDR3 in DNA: TGTGCCAGCAGTACACAGGGGGCGGGAGAGCAGTACTTC.

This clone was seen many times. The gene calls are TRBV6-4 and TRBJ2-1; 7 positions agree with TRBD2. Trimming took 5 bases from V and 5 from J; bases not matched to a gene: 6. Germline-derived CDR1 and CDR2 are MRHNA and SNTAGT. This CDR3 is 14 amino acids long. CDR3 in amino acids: CASSRAGDHNEQFF. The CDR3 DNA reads TGTGCCAGCAGTCGGGCGGGGGACCACAATGAGCAGTTCTTC.

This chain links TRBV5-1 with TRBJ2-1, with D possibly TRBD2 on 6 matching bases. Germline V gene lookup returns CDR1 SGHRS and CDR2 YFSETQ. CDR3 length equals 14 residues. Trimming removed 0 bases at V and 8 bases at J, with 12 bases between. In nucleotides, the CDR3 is TGCGCCAGCAGCTTGGGACGGGAGCTTTATGAGCAGTTCTTC. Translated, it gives CASSLGRELYEQFF.

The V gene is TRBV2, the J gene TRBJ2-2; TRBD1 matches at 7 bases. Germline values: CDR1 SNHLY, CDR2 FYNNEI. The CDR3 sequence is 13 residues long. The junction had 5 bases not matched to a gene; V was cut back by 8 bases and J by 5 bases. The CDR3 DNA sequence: TGTGCCAGCGGGACAGATAGGACCGGGGAGCTGTTTTTT. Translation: CASGTDRTGELFF.

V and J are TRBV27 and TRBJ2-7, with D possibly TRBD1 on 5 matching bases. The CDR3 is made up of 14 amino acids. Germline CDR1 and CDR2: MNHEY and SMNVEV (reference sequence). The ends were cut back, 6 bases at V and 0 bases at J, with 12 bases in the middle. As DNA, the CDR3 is TGTGCCAGCAGACCAGACAGTTTCTCCTACGAGCAGTACTTC. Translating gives CASRPDSFSYEQYF.

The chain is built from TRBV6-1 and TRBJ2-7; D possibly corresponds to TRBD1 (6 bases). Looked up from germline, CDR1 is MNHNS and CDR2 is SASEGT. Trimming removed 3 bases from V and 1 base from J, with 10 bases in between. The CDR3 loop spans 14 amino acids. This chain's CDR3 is CASSEDSVSYEQYF. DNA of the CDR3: TGTGCCAGCAGTGAGGACAGTGTATCCTACGAGCAGTACTTC.

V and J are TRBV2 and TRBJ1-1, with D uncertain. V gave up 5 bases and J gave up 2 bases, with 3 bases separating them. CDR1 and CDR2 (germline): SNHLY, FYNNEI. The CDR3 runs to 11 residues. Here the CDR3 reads CASSSNTEAFF. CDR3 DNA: TGTGCCAGCAGTTCAAACACTGAAGCTTTCTTT.